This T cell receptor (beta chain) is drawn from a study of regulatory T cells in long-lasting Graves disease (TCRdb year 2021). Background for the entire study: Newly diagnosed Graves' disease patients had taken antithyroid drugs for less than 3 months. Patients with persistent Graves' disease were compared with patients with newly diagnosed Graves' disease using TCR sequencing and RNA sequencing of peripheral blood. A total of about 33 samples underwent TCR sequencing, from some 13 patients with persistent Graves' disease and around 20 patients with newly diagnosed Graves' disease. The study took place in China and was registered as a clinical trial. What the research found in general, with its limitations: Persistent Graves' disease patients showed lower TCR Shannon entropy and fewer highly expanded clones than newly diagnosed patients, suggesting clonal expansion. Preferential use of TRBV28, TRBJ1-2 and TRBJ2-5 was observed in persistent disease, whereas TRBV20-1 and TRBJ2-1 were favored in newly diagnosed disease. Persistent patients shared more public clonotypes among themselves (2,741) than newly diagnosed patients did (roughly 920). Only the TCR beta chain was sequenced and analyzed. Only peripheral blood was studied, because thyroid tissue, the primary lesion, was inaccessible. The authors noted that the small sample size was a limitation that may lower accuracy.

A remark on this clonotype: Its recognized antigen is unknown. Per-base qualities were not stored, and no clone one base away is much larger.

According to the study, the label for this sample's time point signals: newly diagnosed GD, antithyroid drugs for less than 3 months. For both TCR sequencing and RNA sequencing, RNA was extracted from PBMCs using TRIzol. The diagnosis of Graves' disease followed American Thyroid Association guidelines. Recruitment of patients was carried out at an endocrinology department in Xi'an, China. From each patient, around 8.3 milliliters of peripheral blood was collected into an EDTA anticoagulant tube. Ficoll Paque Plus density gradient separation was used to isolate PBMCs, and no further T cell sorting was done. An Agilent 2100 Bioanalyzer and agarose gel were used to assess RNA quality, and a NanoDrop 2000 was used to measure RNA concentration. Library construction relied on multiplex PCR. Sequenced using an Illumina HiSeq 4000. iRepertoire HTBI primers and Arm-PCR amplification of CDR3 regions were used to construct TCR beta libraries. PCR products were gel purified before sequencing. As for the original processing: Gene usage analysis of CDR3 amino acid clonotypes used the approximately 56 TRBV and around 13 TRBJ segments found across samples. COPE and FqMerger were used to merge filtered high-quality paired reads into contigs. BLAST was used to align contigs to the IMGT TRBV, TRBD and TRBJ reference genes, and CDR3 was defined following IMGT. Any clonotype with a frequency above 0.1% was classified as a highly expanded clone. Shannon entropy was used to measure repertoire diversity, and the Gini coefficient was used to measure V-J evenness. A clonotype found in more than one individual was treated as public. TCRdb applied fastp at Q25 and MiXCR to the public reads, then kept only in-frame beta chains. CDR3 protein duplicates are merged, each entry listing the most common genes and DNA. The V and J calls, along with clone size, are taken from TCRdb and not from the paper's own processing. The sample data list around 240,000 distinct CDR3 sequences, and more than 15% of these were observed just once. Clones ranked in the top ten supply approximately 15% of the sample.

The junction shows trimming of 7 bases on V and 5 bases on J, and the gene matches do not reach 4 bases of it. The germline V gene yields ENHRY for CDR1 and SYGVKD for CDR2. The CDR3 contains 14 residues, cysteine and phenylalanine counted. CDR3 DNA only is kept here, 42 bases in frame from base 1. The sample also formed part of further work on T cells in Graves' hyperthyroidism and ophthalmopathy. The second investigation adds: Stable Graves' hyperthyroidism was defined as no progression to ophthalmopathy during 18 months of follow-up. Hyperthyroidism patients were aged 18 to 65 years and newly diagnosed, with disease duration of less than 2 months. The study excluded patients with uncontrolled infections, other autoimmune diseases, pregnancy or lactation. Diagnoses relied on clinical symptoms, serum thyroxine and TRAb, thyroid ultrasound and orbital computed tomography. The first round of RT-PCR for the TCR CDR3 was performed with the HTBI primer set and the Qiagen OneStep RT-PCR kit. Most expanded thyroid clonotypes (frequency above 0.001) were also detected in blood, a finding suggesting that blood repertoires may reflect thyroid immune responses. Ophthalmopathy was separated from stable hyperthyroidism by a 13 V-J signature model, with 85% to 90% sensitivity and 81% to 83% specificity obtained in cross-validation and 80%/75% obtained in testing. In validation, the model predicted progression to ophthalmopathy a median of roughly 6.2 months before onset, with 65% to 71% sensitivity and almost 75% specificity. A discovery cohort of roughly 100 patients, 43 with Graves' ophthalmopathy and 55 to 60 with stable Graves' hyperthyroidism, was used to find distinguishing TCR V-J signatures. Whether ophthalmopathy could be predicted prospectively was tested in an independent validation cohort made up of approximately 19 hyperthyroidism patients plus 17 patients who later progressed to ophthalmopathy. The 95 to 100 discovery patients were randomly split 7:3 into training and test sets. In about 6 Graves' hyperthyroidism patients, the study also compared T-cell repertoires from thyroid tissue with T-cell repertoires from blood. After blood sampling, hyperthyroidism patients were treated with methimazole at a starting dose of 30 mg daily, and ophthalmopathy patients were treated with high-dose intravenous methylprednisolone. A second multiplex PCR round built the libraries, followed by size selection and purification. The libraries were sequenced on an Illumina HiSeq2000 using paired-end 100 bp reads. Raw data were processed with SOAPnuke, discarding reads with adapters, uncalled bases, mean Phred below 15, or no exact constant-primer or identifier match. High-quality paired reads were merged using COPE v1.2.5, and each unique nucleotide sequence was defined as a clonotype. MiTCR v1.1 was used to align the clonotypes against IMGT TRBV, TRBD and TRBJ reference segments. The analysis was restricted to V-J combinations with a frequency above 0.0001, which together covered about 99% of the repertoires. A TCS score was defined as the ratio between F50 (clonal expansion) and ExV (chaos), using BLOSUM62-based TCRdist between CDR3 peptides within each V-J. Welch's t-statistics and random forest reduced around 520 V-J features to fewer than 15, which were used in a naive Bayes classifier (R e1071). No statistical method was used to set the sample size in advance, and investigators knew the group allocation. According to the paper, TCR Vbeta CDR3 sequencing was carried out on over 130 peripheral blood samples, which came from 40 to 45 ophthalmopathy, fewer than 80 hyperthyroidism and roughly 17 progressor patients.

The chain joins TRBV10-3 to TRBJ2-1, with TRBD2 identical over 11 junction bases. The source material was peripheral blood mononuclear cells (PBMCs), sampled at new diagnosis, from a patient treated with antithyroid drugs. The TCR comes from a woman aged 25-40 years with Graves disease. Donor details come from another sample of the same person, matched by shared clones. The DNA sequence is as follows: TGTGCCATCACTCAGACTAGCGGGGACAATGAGCAGTTCTTC. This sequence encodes CAITQTSGDNEQFF.